These 9 T cell receptor beta chains came from one sample sequenced in a study of tumor-infiltrating lymphocytes in oesophageal squamous cell carcinoma. MiXCR, applied by TCRdb to the PCR reads, yields one record per CDR3 protein. The sample carries approximately 11,000 distinct CDR3 sequences, approximately 59% recorded once. Sequenced: esophageal tumor tissue. The receptor source for this set is a male donor with esophageal squamous cell carcinoma.

This chain uses TRBV5-1 with TRBJ2-3; unclear D gene. Trimming cost V 4 bases and J 1 base, with 16 bases left between them. This CDR3 spans 16 amino acids. Germline CDR1 and CDR2: SGHRS and YFSETQ. CDR3: CASSASGSWGTDTQYF. The CDR3, as DNA: TGCGCCAGCAGCGCCTCGGGTAGCTGGGGCACAGATACGCAGTATTTT.

This clonotype occurred once. This chain connects TRBV7-2 to TRBJ2-7; TRBD1 aligns across 7 bases. The DNA end is more similar to TRBJ2-4, so the J call may be wrong. Germline values: CDR1 SGHTA, CDR2 FQGNSA. The CDR3 is 12 amino acids. The DNA for the CDR3 is TGTGCCAGCAGCTTGACAGGGAACATTCAGTACTTC. Its protein product is CASSLTGNIQYF.

The count of this clonotype is one. The chain carries TRBV7-9 and TRBJ2-1, with 7 bases identical to TRBD2. Germline CDR1 reads SEHNR; CDR2 reads FQNEAQ (reference sequence). V trimming: 1 base; J trimming: 0 bases; junction bases outside the gene matches: 6. The CDR3 has 17 amino acids. CDR3: CASSLGLGGSSYNEQFF. The CDR3 DNA is TGTGCCAGCAGCTTAGGCCTCGGGGGGAGCTCCTACAATGAGCAGTTCTTC.

The chain is built from TRBV6-6 and TRBJ2-1; D may be TRBD2 (6 bases). The length of the CDR3 is 15 residues. V was cut by 8 bases and J by 5 bases, with 19 bases left in between. Germline loops: CDR1 MNHNY, CDR2 SVGAGI (reference sequence). CDR3 residues: CASRSPGLTNNEQFF. The CDR3 nucleotides read TGTGCCAGCCGTTCTCCCGGACTAACGAACAATGAGCAGTTCTTC.

The V and J genes are TRBV7-2 and TRBJ2-4, with TRBD2 identical over 7 bases. The last part of the DNA fits TRBJ2-7 better; the J call may be wrong. CDR3 size: 16 residues. The germline gives CDR1 SGHTA, CDR2 FQGNSA. The CDR3: CASNKRVASGAYEQYF. The CDR3 nucleotides are TGTGCCAGCAACAAACGGGTCGCTAGCGGAGCCTACGAGCAGTACTTC.

The J gene is TRBJ2-1, the V gene TRBV12-3 or TRBV12-4; 8 positions agree with TRBD2. The J call may be wrong; the DNA end is better matched by TRBJ2-7. The CDR3 totals 20 residues. The CDR3 loop reads CASSLIRSDLLAGLPYEQYF. Here the CDR3 DNA reads TGTGCCAGCAGTTTAATACGGTCGGATCTTCTAGCGGGCCTCCCCTACGAGCAGTACTTC.

Notes on this clonotype: A junction end diverges from the germline sequence, so it may reflect a read error. The V and J genes are TRBV7-2 and TRBJ1-6, with D perhaps TRBD1 (5 bases). Germline V gene sequence: CDR1 SGHTA, CDR2 FQGNSA. The CDR3 contains 14 residues. CDR3 in amino acids: CASSLASGDRAQYF. As DNA, the CDR3 is TGTGCCAGCAGCTTAGCTAGCGGGGACCGCGCCCAGTACTTT.

In regard to this clonotype: Just one base apart from a much larger clone, this may be a read error. CDR3 nucleotides: TGCGCCAGCAGCCAAGAACGGGACTCCTACAATGAGCAGTACTTC. It specifies CASSQERDSYNEQYF. The chain uses TRBV4-1 and TRBJ2-5, with TRBD2 as a possible D gene (6 bases). Trimming removed 0 bases at V and 11 bases at J, with 19 bases between. There are 15 residues in the CDR3. The germline CDR1 and CDR2 sequences are MGHRA and YSYEKL.

This clonotype was counted between two and nine times. One end of the junction does not line up with germline, which may come from a read error. The chain recombines TRBV7-6 with TRBJ2-1; the D is unclear. The CDR3 is 13 residues long. Germline V gene sequence: CDR1 SGHVS, CDR2 FNYEAQ. The CDR3 nucleotides read TGTGCCAGCAGCTTAGAGGGTCGTTCACCCCTCCACTTC. Amino acids: CASSLEGRSPLHF. Full variable domain (missing parts from reference TRBV7-6 and TRBJ2-1): GAGVSQSPRYKVTKRGQDVALRCDPISGHVSLYWYRQALGQGPEFLTYFNYEAQQDKSGLPNDRFSAERPEGSISTLTIQRTEQRDSAMYRCASSLEGRSPLHFGPGTRLTVL.